This T cell receptor (beta chain) derives from a study of shared clonotypes between healthy human individuals. About the research overall: Three plates each covered CD4 naive and memory; CD8 naive two, CD8 memory one. General study results and limits: The expectation was that sequencing depth would affect clonotype sharing among donors. Clonotypes that were shared across a few donors made up around 5% of naive CD4 clonotypes.

Trimming stripped 0 bases from V and 0 bases from J, with 8 bases between. This CDR3 has 15 amino acids. Germline V lookup: CDR1 SGHRS, CDR2 YFSETQ. Regarding this clone: Its target is unknown. This sample also contains other DNA sequences that code for the same CDR3.

Every one of the donors was a Caucasian adult that lived in Nashville, Tennessee. Clones were read by immunoSEQ multiplex PCR, and TCRdb kept only the in-frame ones, dropping some. The sample lists 2 million to 2.5 million clones; approximately 95% were seen once. The material sequenced was naive CD4+ T cells sorted from blood. Subset meaning: CD45RA+ positively selected. This chain uses TRBV5-1 with TRBJ2-3; D is possibly TRBD1 or TRBD2 (5 bases each). The clonotype comes from a young man in good health. The CDR3 bases are TGCGCCAGCAGCTTGGTGGGACGGAGCACAGATACGCAGTATTTT. It translates to CASSLVGRSTDTQYF.